Each of the 28 T cell receptor beta chains below was sequenced from the same sample in a study of shared clonotypes between healthy human individuals. Method: immunoSEQ multiplex PCR; TCRdb's copy keeps in-frame clones and lacks some. The data contain about 1.1 million clones, approximately 75% of them singletons. Sequenced material: memory CD4+ T cells from PBMCs. Noted subset: CD45RA-negative fraction. All receptors derive from a man between 18 and 35 years old in good health. Some clones in this sample may be carry-over from other donors' samples.

The chain recombines TRBV28 with TRBJ2-5, with D perhaps TRBD1 (6 bases). The CDR3 spans 18 residues. CDR1 MDHEN and CDR2 SYDVKM come from the germline V gene. Between the trimmed V and J ends, which lost 1 base and 5 bases, there was a span of 23 bases. The CDR3 loop reads CASSLFAVVGQGMETQYF. The CDR3, as DNA: TGTGCCAGCAGTTTATTCGCGGTCGTGGGGCAGGGGATGGAGACCCAGTACTTC.

Only a few counts were recorded for this clone. V gene TRBV10-2 combines with J gene TRBJ1-1; no reliable D call. This CDR3 is built from 12 residues. Germline CDR1 is WSHSY and CDR2 is SAAADI. The ends were cut back, 6 bases at V and 3 bases at J, with 8 bases in the middle. The CDR3 loop is CASSWSDTEAFF. As DNA, the CDR3 is TGCGCCAGCAGCTGGTCCGACACTGAAGCTTTCTTT.

The chain uses TRBV5-1 and TRBJ2-2, with 7 bases lining up with TRBD2. Looked up from germline, CDR1 is SGHRS and CDR2 is YFSETQ. CDR3 length: 15 residues. J gave up 4 bases and V 0 bases, and 3 bases lay outside the gene matches. CDR3 sequence reads: CASSLDGRLTGELFF. Written as DNA, the CDR3 is TGCGCCAGCAGCTTGGACGGGAGGCTCACCGGGGAGCTGTTTTTT. Supplemented by reference TRBV5-1 and TRBJ2-2, the full variable domain reads KAGVTQTPRYLIKTRGQQVTLSCSPISGHRSVSWYQQTPGQGLQFLFEYFSETQRNKGNFPGRFSGRQFSNSRSEMNVSTLELGDSALYLCASSLDGRLTGELFFGEGSRLTVL.

This clone has a single count. V is TRBV7-2 and J is TRBJ1-2; 9 bases align to TRBD1. CDR1 is SGHTA and CDR2 is FQGNSA in the germline V gene. Trimming cost V 5 bases and J 7 bases; bases outside gene matches: 14. CDR3 length equals 16 residues. CDR3: CASSAGTGLSQSGYTF. The CDR3 DNA reads TGTGCCAGCAGCGCCGGGACAGGGCTCTCGCAGAGTGGCTACACCTTC.

This clone has more than one count but fewer than ten. The chain carries TRBV7-3 and TRBJ2-3; 8 bases map to TRBD2. Germline lookup yields CDR1 SGHTA and CDR2 FQGTGA. The CDR3 is 15 residues long. V was clipped by 5 bases and J by 6 bases; unmatched bases: 10. This chain's CDR3 is CASSPLGLGRDTQYF. CDR3 coding DNA: TGTGCCAGCAGCCCATTGGGACTAGGGCGGGATACGCAGTATTTT. Full variable domain (rest looked up from reference TRBV7-3 and TRBJ2-3): GAGVSQTPSNKVTEKGKYVELRCDPISGHTALYWYRQSLGQGPEFLIYFQGTGAADDSGLPNDRFFAVRPEGSVSTLKIQRTERGDSAVYLCASSPLGLGRDTQYFGPGTRLTVL.

The chain carries TRBV10-2 and TRBJ1-5; no firm D call. CDR1 and CDR2 from the germline V gene are WSHSY and SAAADI. CDR3 length: 13 amino acids. V was pared by 5 bases and J by 0 bases, with 5 bases between. Here the CDR3 reads CASSSYSNQPQHF. CDR3 nucleotides: TGCGCCAGCAGTTCATATAGCAATCAGCCCCAGCATTTT.

This chain joins TRBV9 and TRBJ2-1; TRBD1 matches 8 bases. The germline V gene encodes CDR1 SGDLS and CDR2 YYNGEE. The CDR3 sequence is 15 residues long. V shed 0 bases and J 8 bases; nucleotides not matched to a gene: 7. DNA of the CDR3: TGTGCCAGCAGCGTAGGTCAGGGGGCGGTCTATGAGCAGTTCTTC. It specifies CASSVGQGAVYEQFF.

The chain is built from TRBV28 and TRBJ1-4, with D uncertain. There are 13 residues in the CDR3. Germline CDR1 is MDHEN and CDR2 is SYDVKM. V was clipped by 4 bases and J by 2 bases, with 5 bases between them. CDR3 nucleotides: TGTGCCAGCAGTTATTCGACTAATGAAAAACTGTTTTTT. Its protein is CASSYSTNEKLFF.

The chain combines TRBV6-5 with TRBJ1-5; the D is unclear. Trimming cost V 6 bases and J 7 bases, with 19 bases left between them. The CDR3 consists of 15 residues. Germline V gene lookup returns CDR1 MNHEY and CDR2 SVGAGI. CDR3 bases: TGTGCCAGCAGCCCCGGCGGGGTCCGGGGACAGCCCCAGCATTTT. Its translation is CASSPGGVRGQPQHF.

This rearrangement joins TRBV5-1 to TRBJ2-1; 10 nucleotides match TRBD1. V trimming: 3 bases; J trimming: 1 base; junction bases outside the gene matches: 7. The CDR3 covers 17 residues. CDR1 SGHRS and CDR2 YFSETQ come from the germline V gene. Written as DNA, the CDR3 is TGCGCCAGCAGCTGGGGGGACAGGGGTGTTTCCTACAATGAGCAGTTCTTC. Its protein product is CASSWGDRGVSYNEQFF.

Only a few counts were recorded for this clone. This rearrangement joins TRBV6-1 to TRBJ2-7, with D possibly TRBD2 on 5 matching bases. This CDR3 spans 14 amino acids. The germline V and J ends were trimmed by 6 bases and 5 bases, with 17 bases remaining between them. Germline CDR1 is MNHNS and CDR2 is SASEGT. CDR3 residues: CASRADYSADEQYF. DNA of the CDR3: TGTGCCAGCAGAGCCGACTATTCTGCCGACGAGCAGTACTTC.

This clone was seen a single time. The chain is built from TRBV7-2 and TRBJ2-2, with 9 bases that match TRBD2. CDR1 is SGHTA and CDR2 is FQGNSA in the germline V gene. This CDR3 is built from 13 residues. The ends lost 9 bases at V and 3 bases at J; junction bases unmatched: 2. The CDR3 DNA reads TGTGCCAGGACTAGCGGCTACACCGGGGAGCTGTTTTTT. Translation gives CARTSGYTGELFF.

The rearrangement uses TRBV11-3 and TRBJ2-7; D is ambiguous. Trimming shortened V by 1 base and J by 2 bases, and 6 bases separated the two germline ends. CDR1 is SGHNT, CDR2 YENEEA, per germline. The CDR3 runs to 13 residues. The chain's CDR3 is CASSLGEAYEQYF. In DNA, the CDR3 is TGTGCCAGCAGCTTAGGGGAAGCCTACGAGCAGTACTTC.

In this sample, this clone turned up once. CDR3 amino acids: CASSPSGATDTQYF. The CDR3 DNA sequence: TGTGCCAGCAGCCCGAGCGGGGCCACAGATACGCAGTATTTT. V usage is TRBV7-9 and J usage is TRBJ2-3; 7 bases agree with TRBD2. Trimming at V came to 5 bases and at J to 2 bases, leaving 4 bases not matched to a gene. The CDR3 is 14 amino acids. Germline assignment: CDR1 SEHNR and CDR2 FQNEAQ (reference sequence).

The rearrangement uses TRBV18 and TRBJ2-2, with D possibly matching TRBD1 (6 bases). Germline loops: CDR1 KGHSH, CDR2 LQKENI. The germline V and J ends were trimmed by 6 bases and 3 bases, with 20 bases remaining between them. The CDR3 has 17 amino acids. CDR3 DNA: TGTGCCAGCTCGCCCGGACAGATCCCAATCTACACCGGGGAGCTGTTTTTT. This translates into CASSPGQIPIYTGELFF.

This clone was observed at least ten times. The V and J genes are TRBV5-1 and TRBJ2-3, with D perhaps matching TRBD2 (5 bases). The V and J ends lost 4 bases and 1 base respectively, with 10 bases between them. Germline V CDR1 and CDR2: SGHRS, YFSETQ. This CDR3 comprises 14 residues. As DNA, the CDR3 is TGCGCCAGCAGCATCAGTAGCGGCACAGATACGCAGTATTTT. Protein: CASSISSGTDTQYF.

The chain carries TRBV6-4 and TRBJ2-1; 11 nucleotides agree with TRBD1. The CDR3 is 16 amino acids. Germline values: CDR1 MRHNA, CDR2 SNTAGT. The V segment lost 7 bases and the J segment 3 bases; nucleotides outside the gene matches: 8. The CDR3 reads CASKEYGTGGYNEQFF. The CDR3 DNA sequence: TGTGCCAGCAAGGAGTACGGGACAGGGGGCTACAATGAGCAGTTCTTC.

CDR3 sequence: CASRRDSRLGGYGYTF. The CDR3 DNA reads TGTGCCAGCAGGAGGGACAGCCGTTTAGGGGGCTATGGCTACACCTTC. V and J are TRBV5-5 and TRBJ1-2; 7 bases map to TRBD1. V lost 5 bases to trimming and J lost 4 bases; unmatched junction nucleotides: 14. The CDR3 spans 16 residues. Germline V gene lookup returns CDR1 SGHKS and CDR2 YYEKEE (reference sequence).

This chain joins TRBV15 and TRBJ1-2; D remains ambiguous. Trimming stripped 0 bases from V and 2 bases from J, with 7 bases between. CDR1 and CDR2 (germline): LNHNV, YYDKDF (reference sequence). The length of the CDR3 is 14 residues. In nucleotides, the CDR3 is TGTGCCACCAGCAGAGATTGGGCCAACTATGGCTACACCTTC. It yields the protein CATSRDWANYGYTF.

This chain uses TRBV4-1 with TRBJ1-5; 9 nucleotides line up with TRBD1. The CDR3 extends over 15 amino acids. Looked up from germline, CDR1 is MGHRA and CDR2 is YSYEKL. V shed 1 base and J 4 bases; nucleotides not matched to a gene: 2. The CDR3 reads CASSQGTGANQPQHF. The CDR3 nucleotides read TGCGCCAGCAGCCAAGGGACAGGGGCAAATCAGCCCCAGCATTTT.

The V gene is TRBV7-9, the J gene TRBJ1-5; D remains ambiguous. V lost 7 bases and J 5 bases, leaving 15 bases between the germline ends. Germline loops: CDR1 SEHNR, CDR2 FQNEAQ (reference sequence). CDR3 length: 14 residues. DNA for the CDR3: TGTGCCAGCACTTCCGGTATTTCGGATCAGCCCCAGCATTTT. This codes for CASTSGISDQPQHF.

This sequence joins TRBV30 and TRBJ2-1, with D maybe TRBD1 (6 bases). Trimming took off 0 bases at V and 3 bases at J, with 18 bases between the two ends. Per the germline V gene, CDR1 is GTSNPN and CDR2 is SVGIG (reference sequence). The CDR3 consists of 17 residues. The CDR3: CAWSVGSGRGLYNEQFF. CDR3 nucleotides: TGTGCCTGGAGTGTAGGATCCGGCAGGGGCCTCTACAATGAGCAGTTCTTC.

The genes are TRBV19 and TRBJ1-4; D unresolved. The length of the CDR3 is 15 residues. Per the germline V gene, CDR1 is LNHDA and CDR2 is SQIVND (reference sequence). Between the trimmed V and J ends, which lost 6 bases and 0 bases, there was a span of 11 bases. CDR3 DNA: TGTGCCAGTAGGGGGATTTCGGCAACTAATGAAAAACTGTTTTTT. Translation: CASRGISATNEKLFF. The variable domain in full, completed from reference TRBV19 and TRBJ1-4, reads DGGITQSPKYLFRKEGQNVTLSCEQNLNHDAMYWYRQDPGQGLRLIYYSQIVNDFQKGDIAEGYSVSREKKESFPLTVTSAQKNPTAFYLCASRGISATNEKLFFGSGTQLSVL.

This sequence joins TRBV5-1 and TRBJ1-1; D is possibly TRBD1 (5 bases). Per germline, CDR1 SGHRS and CDR2 YFSETQ. The germline V and J ends were trimmed by 2 bases and 1 base, with 9 bases remaining between them. This CDR3 is 14 amino acids long. The DNA for the CDR3 is TGCGCCAGCAGCTTTCGGGGGACGAACACTGAAGCTTTCTTT. Residues: CASSFRGTNTEAFF.

In this sample, this clone turned up a few times. A much larger clonotype is one base distant, so this may be a read error. Other nucleotide sequences in the sample specify the same CDR3. The chain links TRBV6-5 to TRBJ1-2; TRBD1 is a possible D gene (6 bases). Germline values: CDR1 MNHEY, CDR2 SVGAGI. V was clipped by 4 bases and J by 8 bases, with 11 bases between them. The CDR3 contains 12 residues. For the CDR3, the DNA is TGTGCCAGCAGTTCGGGGGCCCGGGGCTACACCTTC. The encoded protein is CASSSGARGYTF.

This clone was detected once. This chain links TRBV6-1 with TRBJ2-1; maybe TRBD1 (5 bases). The CDR3 has 14 amino acids. Trimming stripped 4 bases from V and 8 bases from J, with 15 bases between. CDR1 is MNHNS, CDR2 SASEGT, per germline. The CDR3 nucleotides are TGTGCCAGCAGTGTTACCGTGGGGCCATATGAGCAGTTCTTC. Its translation is CASSVTVGPYEQFF.

CDR3 DNA sequence: TGTGCCAGCAGCGGGACGGACGGTCGCAATCAGCCCCAGCATTTT. This encodes CASSGTDGRNQPQHF. This sequence joins TRBV5-8 and TRBJ1-5; D may be TRBD1 (5 bases). There are 15 residues in the CDR3. Trimming removed 4 bases from V and 2 bases from J, with 13 bases in between. CDR1 and CDR2 from the germline V gene are SGHTS and YDEGEE. The complete variable domain, with remaining parts taken from reference TRBV5-8 and TRBJ1-5, reads EAGVTQSPTHLIKTRGQQATLRCSPISGHTSVYWYQQALGLGLQFLLWYDEGEERNRGNFPPRFSGRQFPNYSSELNVNALELEDSALYLCASSGTDGRNQPQHFGDGTRLSIL.

With regard to this clone: One end of the junction fails to match germline, which may point to a read error. The chain couples TRBV9 to TRBJ2-3; D may be TRBD1 or TRBD2 (5 bases each). From germline, CDR1 is SGDLS and CDR2 YYNGEE. The CDR3 extends over 11 amino acids. Here the CDR3 DNA reads TGTGCCAGCAGCGACCCCGGGACGCTGCATTTT. Translated, it gives CASSDPGTLHF.